The next 13 T cell receptor beta chains were all read from a single sample in a study of blood T cell repertoires in COVID-19. TCRdb's copy holds only in-frame clones and misses some; the assay was immunoSEQ multiplex PCR. Of approximately 60,000 clones listed, around 80% are singletons. Sequences were obtained from peripheral blood. Receptors originate from a man aged 60 to 75 with COVID-19, enrolled during active disease.

The rearrangement links TRBV28 to TRBJ1-6, with TRBD1 identical over 7 bases. This CDR3 has 14 residues. The V and J ends lost 2 bases and 10 bases, in that order; junction bases with no gene match: 5. The germline V gene has CDR1 MDHEN and CDR2 SYDVKM. CDR3 sequence (DNA): TGTGCCAGCAGTTTAACAGGGGACCGGTCACCCCTCCACTTT. Translated: CASSLTGDRSPLHF.

The chain employs TRBV5-1 and TRBJ1-1; D may be TRBD1 (5 bases). Trimming pared 2 bases from V and 4 bases from J, leaving 12 bases between. The CDR3 has 14 amino acids. Germline V lookup: CDR1 SGHRS, CDR2 YFSETQ. The CDR3 nucleotides read TGCGCCAGCAGCTTTGGAGGGACGACCACTGAAGCTTTCTTT. Translating gives CASSFGGTTTEAFF.

The chain joins TRBV11-2 to TRBJ1-1; 9 bases line up with TRBD1. This CDR3 has 13 residues. Trimming removed 6 bases from V and 6 bases from J; junction bases left unmatched: 5. The V gene's germline CDR1 is SGHAT and CDR2 FQNNGV. The CDR3 protein is CASSLTGGPEAFF. The CDR3 DNA reads TGTGCCAGCAGTCTGACAGGGGGGCCTGAAGCTTTCTTT.

The rearrangement joins TRBV2 to TRBJ1-1, with D perhaps TRBD1 (5 bases). Trimming stripped 9 bases from V and 1 base from J, with 9 bases between. Germline CDR1 is SNHLY and CDR2 is FYNNEI. CDR3 length: 12 amino acids. As DNA, the CDR3 is TGTGCCAGTGGGGCAGCGAACACTGAAGCTTTCTTT. Translation gives CASGAANTEAFF.

This sequence joins TRBV24-1 and TRBJ2-5; maybe TRBD1 (5 bases). V lost 4 bases to trimming and J lost 7 bases, with 18 bases between them. The CDR3 covers 15 residues. Germline V gives CDR1 KGHDR, CDR2 SFDVKD. The CDR3 DNA reads TGTGCCACCAGTGAAGTCGGCAGGGCCGGATGGACCCAGTACTTC. Translating gives CATSEVGRAGWTQYF.

The genes are TRBV27 and TRBJ2-7; TRBD1 agrees at 7 bases. From germline, CDR1 is MNHEY and CDR2 SMNVEV (reference sequence). The CDR3 covers 15 residues. J gave up 5 bases and V 2 bases, and 9 bases lay outside the gene matches. CDR3 sequence reads: CASSLRTGVGDEQYF. CDR3 bases: TGTGCCAGCAGTTTAAGAACAGGGGTTGGGGACGAGCAGTACTTC.

The chain links TRBV5-1 to TRBJ1-1, with 7 bases identical to TRBD1. The germline gives CDR1 SGHRS, CDR2 YFSETQ. This CDR3 is 14 amino acids long. The V gene end was trimmed by 3 bases and the J gene end by 4 bases; junction bases not matched to a gene: 6. The DNA of the CDR3 is TGCGCCAGCAGCTGGGGAAGACAGGGCACTGAAGCTTTCTTT. The encoded protein is CASSWGRQGTEAFF. The full variable domain, completed using reference TRBV5-1 and TRBJ1-1, is KAGVTQTPRYLIKTRGQQVTLSCSPISGHRSVSWYQQTPGQGLQFLFEYFSETQRNKGNFPGRFSGRQFSNSRSEMNVSTLELGDSALYLCASSWGRQGTEAFFGQGTRLTVV.

This clone was seen at least ten times. Here the CDR3 reads CASSKGQRNYGYTF. The CDR3, as DNA: TGTGCCAGTAGTAAGGGACAGAGAAACTATGGCTACACCTTC. The J gene is TRBJ1-2, the V gene TRBV19; 7 nucleotides line up with TRBD1. V trimming: 4 bases; J trimming: 2 bases; junction bases outside the gene matches: 4. CDR3 length: 14 amino acids. Germline CDR1 and CDR2: LNHDA and SQIVND (reference sequence).

The chain employs TRBV30 and TRBJ1-1; D unclear. Germline CDR1 GTSNPN, CDR2 SVGIG (reference sequence). The CDR3 totals 14 residues. The V end lost 5 bases, the J end lost 5 bases, and 18 bases lay between the germline ends. In nucleotides, the CDR3 is TGTGCCTGGGGCCCCGACGGACTGAGGACTGAAGCTTTCTTT. Its protein is CAWGPDGLRTEAFF.

In its sample, this clone was seen a few times. V usage is TRBV11-3 and J usage is TRBJ1-6, with 8 positions matching TRBD1. Trimming cost V 3 bases and J 10 bases; bases outside gene matches: 5. Germline V CDR1 and CDR2: SGHNT, YENEEA. The CDR3 extends over 14 amino acids. CDR3 amino acids: CASSFGTGGSPLHF. The CDR3 DNA is TGTGCCAGCAGCTTCGGTACAGGGGGATCACCCCTCCACTTT.

The chain joins TRBV5-4 to TRBJ1-2, with 8 bases lining up with TRBD1. The CDR3 is 17 residues long. V lost 3 bases to trimming and J lost 4 bases; unmatched junction nucleotides: 14. In germline, CDR1 is SGHNT, CDR2 YYREEE (reference sequence). The CDR3 reads CASSYPTTDRGTYGYTF. CDR3 DNA sequence: TGTGCCAGCAGCTACCCGACTACTGACAGGGGCACCTATGGCTACACCTTC.

V gene TRBV4-1 combines with J gene TRBJ2-7; 7 positions match TRBD2. Trimming at V came to 1 base and at J to 3 bases, leaving 6 bases not matched to a gene. The V gene's germline CDR1 is MGHRA and CDR2 YSYEKL. This CDR3 region has 15 residues. DNA for the CDR3: TGCGCCAGCAGCCAAGTTCGGGGGGAGTACTACGAGCAGTACTTC. Translated, it gives CASSQVRGEYYEQYF.

The gene calls are TRBV7-3 and TRBJ2-1, with 9 bases fitting TRBD1. Germline V lookup: CDR1 SGHTA, CDR2 FQGTGA. This CDR3 has 13 residues. J lost 6 bases, V lost 4 bases, and 1 base had no gene match. CDR3 residues: CASSWGQGNEQFF. In DNA, the CDR3 is TGTGCCAGCAGCTGGGGACAGGGCAATGAGCAGTTCTTC. Looking up the rest from reference TRBV7-3 and TRBJ2-1 gives the full variable domain: GAGVSQTPSNKVTEKGKYVELRCDPISGHTALYWYRQSLGQGPEFLIYFQGTGAADDSGLPNDRFFAVRPEGSVSTLKIQRTERGDSAVYLCASSWGQGNEQFFGPGTRLTVL.